This entry features one T cell receptor beta chain sequence. The antigen remains undetermined. The record originates from a study of early T cells in non-severe SARS-CoV-2 infection. Study summary: Chains from this unsorted whole-blood bulk RNA could not be paired.

Regarding the study as a whole: VDJdb matches were skewed toward anti-spike CD8 T cell responses.

The protocol attached unique molecular identifiers to individual cDNA molecules. TCRdb re-called the 5' RACE reads through MiXCR, storing one row per CDR3 protein. The data contain about 81,000 distinct CDR3 sequences, roughly 5.7% of them seen just once; the ten biggest clones take up roughly 8.1%. Germline V gives CDR1 SEHNR, CDR2 FQNEAQ (reference sequence). This CDR3 has 15 residues. V was cut by 4 bases and J by 6 bases, with 16 bases left in between. The chain carries TRBV7-9 and TRBJ1-3; D is uncertain. This sequence was found in an adult who was a healthcare worker with PCR-confirmed SARS-CoV-2 infection or an uninfected control (not recorded which). The sample consisted of whole blood. The CDR3 spells CASSSWTGLKNTIYF. The DNA of the CDR3 is TGTGCCAGCAGCTCCTGGACCGGTCTGAAAAACACCATATATTTT. Full variable domain (outside the CDR3, taken from reference TRBV7-9 and TRBJ1-3): DTGVSQNPRHKITKRGQNVTFRCDPISEHNRLYWYRQTLGQGPEFLTYFQNEAQLEKSRLLSDRFSAERPKGSFSTLEIQRTEQGDSAMYLCASSSWTGLKNTIYFGEGSWLTVV.